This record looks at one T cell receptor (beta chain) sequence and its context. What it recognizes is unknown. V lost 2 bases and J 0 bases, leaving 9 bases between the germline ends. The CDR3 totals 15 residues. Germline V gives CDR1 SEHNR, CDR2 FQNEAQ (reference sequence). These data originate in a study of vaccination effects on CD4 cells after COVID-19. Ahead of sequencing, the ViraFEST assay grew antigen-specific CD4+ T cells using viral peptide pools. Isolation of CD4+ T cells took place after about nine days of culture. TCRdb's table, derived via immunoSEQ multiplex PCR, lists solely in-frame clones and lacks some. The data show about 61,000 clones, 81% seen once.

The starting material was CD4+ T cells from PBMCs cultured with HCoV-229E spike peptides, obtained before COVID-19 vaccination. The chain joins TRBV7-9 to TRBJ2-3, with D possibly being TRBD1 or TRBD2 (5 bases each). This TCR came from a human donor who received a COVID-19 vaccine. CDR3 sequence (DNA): TGTGCCAGCAGCTTATTCGGGGCTAGCACAGATACGCAGTATTTT. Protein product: CASSLFGASTDTQYF. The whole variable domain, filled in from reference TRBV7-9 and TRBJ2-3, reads DTGVSQNPRHKITKRGQNVTFRCDPISEHNRLYWYRQTLGQGPEFLTYFQNEAQLEKSRLLSDRFSAERPKGSFSTLEIQRTEQGDSAMYLCASSLFGASTDTQYFGPGTRLTVL.